One T cell receptor beta chain is described in this entry. Produced via immunoSEQ multiplex PCR; TCRdb's table is partial and in-frame only. Of 240,000 or so clones listed, around 85% are singletons. The data derive from a study of cytomegalovirus exposure and HLA in healthy donors. Germline V CDR1 and CDR2: ENHRY, SYGVKD. The CDR3 sequence is 16 residues long. The V and J ends lost 3 bases and 0 bases, in that order; junction bases with no gene match: 6. The chain uses TRBV10-3 and TRBJ2-7; TRBD2 matches at 9 bases. The source material was PBMCs. This clonotype was sampled from a woman aged 25 to 39 in good health and CMV-seropositive. This CDR3 reads CAISDRSGSPSYEQYF. CDR3 sequence (DNA): TGTGCCATCAGTGATCGTAGCGGGAGCCCCTCCTACGAGCAGTACTTC.